The rows below give T cell receptor beta chains drawn from one sample of a study of T cell responses to AZD1222 COVID-19 vaccine. The assay was immunoSEQ multiplex PCR, and TCRdb's table has in-frame clones only and misses some. This sample carries about 150,000 clones, 88% of them seen once, and the ten largest clones take 3% to 3.5%. Sequencing was performed on peripheral blood, taken on day 0 of AZD1222 vaccination. These receptors all stem from an adult in good health. The CDR3 runs from the conserved cysteine through the conserved F or W. D genes are given only for firm matches. The size field is filled for only some rows; it gives once, few, many or a size class.

>NA|NA|TRBV27|TRBJ1-1
CASSLGRAGYTEAFF
TGTGCCAGCAGTTTAGGTAGGGCCGGGTACACTGAAGCTTTCTTT
>TRBD1|NA|TRBV6-5|TRBJ2-5
CASSDRAWETQYF
TGTGCCAGCAGCGACAGGGCGTGGGAGACCCAGTACTTC
>TRBD1|NA|TRBV10-3|TRBJ2-3
CAISEGQGEADTQYF
TGTGCCATCAGTGAAGGACAGGGGGAGGCAGATACGCAGTATTTT
>NA|NA|TRBV7-2|TRBJ2-3
CASSLFITDTQYF
TGTGCCAGCAGCTTATTCATTACAGATACGCAGTATTTT
>NA|NA|TRBV10-3|TRBJ1-2
CAISEMELEGYTF
TGTGCCATCAGTGAGATGGAGCTGGAGGGCTACACCTTC
>NA|once|TRBV5-1|TRBJ2-7
CASSLAGGTASYEQYF
TGCGCCAGCAGCTTGGCCGGCGGGACCGCCTCCTACGAGCAGTACTTC
>NA|NA|TRBV5-1|TRBJ2-3
CASSLVGGAKDTQYF
TGCGCCAGCAGCTTGGTAGGGGGGGCTAAAGATACGCAGTATTTT
>TRBD2|NA|TRBV28|TRBJ2-5
CASSFPWGGETQYF
TGTGCCAGCAGTTTCCCCTGGGGGGGGGAGACCCAGTACTTC
>TRBD1|NA|TRBV11-3|TRBJ1-5
CASSQPGQGWYSNQPQHF
TGTGCCAGCAGCCAACCGGGACAGGGGTGGTATAGCAATCAGCCCCAGCATTTT
>NA|NA|TRBV23-1|TRBJ2-7
CASSQSPYEQYF
TGCGCCAGCAGTCAATCACCCTACGAGCAGTACTTC
>NA|NA|TRBV2|TRBJ1-5
CASSGIYSNQPQHF
TGTGCCAGCAGTGGTATCTATAGCAATCAGCCCCAGCATTTT
>NA|NA|TRBV28|TRBJ1-1
CASSLGGVGTEAFF
TGTGCCAGCAGTTTAGGCGGGGTAGGCACTGAAGCTTTCTTT
>NA|once|TRBV6-2/TRBV6-3|TRBJ2-2
CASSYVLGGLAGELFF
TGTGCCAGCAGTTACGTTCTTGGGGGGCTAGCCGGGGAGCTGTTTTTT
>TRBD1|NA|TRBV5-4|TRBJ1-2
CASSKDRAGYGYTF
TGTGCCAGCAGCAAGGACAGGGCTGGGTATGGCTACACCTTC
>NA|NA|TRBV7-8|TRBJ2-7
CASSSAPGSSDF
TGTGCCAGCAGCTCCGCCCCAGGGTCATCGGACTTC
>TRBD2|few|TRBV5-1|TRBJ2-5
CASSLVQRGGETQYF
TGCGCCAGCAGCTTGGTCCAGCGGGGCGGGGAGACCCAGTACTTC
>NA|once|TRBV9|TRBJ2-3
CASSVGPGVSTDTQYF
TGTGCCAGCAGCGTAGGACCAGGGGTAAGCACAGATACGCAGTATTTT
>NA|NA|TRBV19|TRBJ1-1
CASSWRGNTEAFF
TGTGCCAGTAGTTGGCGGGGGAACACTGAAGCTTTCTTT
>NA|once|TRBV7-2|TRBJ1-1
CASSSLLDGTEAFF
TGTGCCAGCAGCTCGCTCCTGGACGGCACTGAAGCTTTCTTT
>TRBD1|NA|TRBV11-1|TRBJ2-7
CASSPGTGPYEQYF
TGTGCCAGCAGTCCCGGGACAGGGCCCTACGAGCAGTACTTC
>NA|NA|TRBV7-9|TRBJ2-5
CASSLGGVLREGKTQYF
TGTGCCAGCAGCTTAGGTGGGGTCCTCAGGGAAGGGAAGACCCAGTACTTC
>NA|once|TRBV6-5|TRBJ2-7
CASSTPRGRNYEQYF
TGTGCCAGCAGCACCCCCCGGGGACGGAACTACGAGCAGTACTTC
>NA|NA|TRBV12-3/TRBV12-4|TRBJ1-2
CASSLYLNYGYTF
TGTGCCAGCAGTTTGTATCTGAACTATGGCTACACCTTC
>NA|few|TRBV3-1/TRBV3-2|TRBJ1-2
CASSETGAYGYTF
TGTGCCAGCAGCGAAACAGGTGCCTATGGCTACACCTTC
>TRBD2|NA|TRBV28|TRBJ2-7
CASGRGLASYEQYF
TGTGCCAGCGGCCGCGGACTAGCAAGCTACGAGCAGTACTTC
>TRBD1|NA|TRBV9|TRBJ1-6
CASSSRGGGGSPLHF
TGTGCCAGCAGCTCCAGAGGGGGCGGGGGTTCACCCCTCCACTTT
>TRBD1|NA|TRBV18|TRBJ1-2
CASSPDRAYGYTF
TGTGCCAGCTCACCAGACAGGGCATACGGCTACACCTTC
>NA|NA|TRBV5-5|TRBJ1-1
CASSGMGGGGYGEAFF
TGTGCCAGCAGCGGGATGGGGGGAGGAGGGTACGGTGAAGCTTTCTTT
>NA|NA|TRBV29-1|TRBJ1-3
CSVGQDRNTIYF
TGCAGCGTTGGACAGGATCGAAACACCATATATTTT
>NA|few|TRBV7-2|TRBJ2-1
CASSLYGLSEQFF
TGTGCCAGCAGCTTGTACGGGCTTTCTGAGCAGTTCTTC
>NA|NA|TRBV19|TRBJ1-4
CGVSSLANEKLFF
TGTGGGGTGAGCTCTCTCGCTAATGAAAAACTGTTTTTT
>NA|NA|TRBV29-1|TRBJ2-5
CSVAGALQETQYF
TGCAGCGTTGCGGGGGCTCTCCAAGAGACCCAGTACTTC
>TRBD2|NA|TRBV6-5|TRBJ2-2
CASKSGGAVAGELFF
TGTGCCAGCAAAAGCGGGGGGGCCGTTGCTGGGGAGCTGTTTTTT
>NA|NA|TRBV4-3|TRBJ2-1
CASSLIGTVYNEQFF
TGCGCCAGCAGCCTGATAGGGACGGTGTACAATGAGCAGTTCTTC
>TRBD1|NA|TRBV7-8|TRBJ1-2
CASSPAGGEGYTF
TGTGCCAGCAGCCCGGCAGGGGGCGAGGGCTACACCTTC
>NA|NA|TRBV28|TRBJ1-5
CASSFWDISSNQPQHF
TGTGCCAGCAGTTTCTGGGACATTTCTTCCAATCAGCCCCAGCATTTT
>TRBD1|NA|TRBV11-2|TRBJ1-2
CASSPGQGRGYTF
TGTGCCAGCAGCCCGGGACAGGGGAGAGGCTACACCTTC
>TRBD1|NA|TRBV5-4|TRBJ2-2
CASSTGQGRAGELFF
TGTGCCAGCAGCACCGGACAGGGTCGCGCCGGGGAGCTGTTTTTT
>TRBD1|NA|TRBV19|TRBJ1-5
CASRRTGGVNQPQHF
TGTGCCAGTAGGAGGACAGGGGGCGTCAATCAGCCCCAGCATTTT
>NA|NA|TRBV6-1|TRBJ2-7
CASSEGNRRGEQYF
TGTGCCAGCAGTGAAGGCAACCGCCGCGGGGAGCAGTACTTC
>NA|NA|TRBV19|TRBJ2-1
CASSPSGGGRYNEQFF
TGTGCCAGTAGTCCCTCGGGCGGGGGCCGGTACAATGAGCAGTTCTTC
>TRBD1|many|TRBV25-1|TRBJ2-1
CASSEADRVYNEQFF
TGTGCCAGCAGTGAAGCCGACAGGGTCTACAATGAGCAGTTCTTC
>NA|NA|TRBV3-1/TRBV3-2|TRBJ1-4
CASSPGPGGGNEKLFF
TGTGCCAGCAGCCCCGGCCCAGGCGGGGGTAATGAAAAACTGTTTTTT
>TRBD1|NA|TRBV7-9|TRBJ2-5
CASSDRGGETQYF
TGTGCCAGCAGCGACAGGGGCGGGGAGACCCAGTACTTC
>NA|NA|TRBV4-3|TRBJ1-1
CASSPGGVGNTEAFF
TGCGCCAGCAGCCCAGGAGGGGTTGGGAACACTGAAGCTTTCTTT
>TRBD1|NA|TRBV18|TRBJ1-6
CASSPTGVGSPLHF
TGTGCCAGCTCACCAACAGGGGTGGGCTCACCCCTCCACTTT
>NA|once|TRBV4-3|TRBJ2-3
CASSQEFRDDTQYF
TGCGCCAGCAGCCAAGAGTTCCGGGACGATACGCAGTATTTT
>TRBD1|few|TRBV28|TRBJ1-4
CASSLPDRGSNEKLFF
TGTGCCAGCAGTTTACCCGACAGGGGATCTAATGAAAAACTGTTTTTT
>TRBD1|NA|TRBV9|TRBJ1-1
CASSVAQGVNTEAFF
TGTGCCAGCAGCGTAGCCCAGGGGGTGAACACTGAAGCTTTCTTT
>NA|NA|TRBV7-2|TRBJ1-6
CASSSWNYNSPLHF
TGTGCCAGCAGCTCCTGGAATTATAATTCACCCCTCCACTTT
>TRBD2|NA|TRBV4-2|TRBJ2-4
CASSQDSGELAKNIQYF
TGTGCCAGCAGCCAAGATAGCGGGGAGCTAGCCAAAAACATTCAGTACTTC
>NA|NA|TRBV3-1/TRBV3-2|TRBJ1-6
CASSHGTGFFHF
TGTGCCAGCAGCCACGGGACCGGATTCTTCCACTTT
>NA|once|TRBV10-3|TRBJ1-2
CAISEPGTGGYTF
TGTGCCATCAGTGAGCCCGGGACCGGTGGCTACACCTTC
>NA|NA|TRBV21-1|TRBJ2-2
CASSKGQRKNTGELFF
TGTGCCAGCAGCAAAGGACAGCGCAAGAACACCGGGGAGCTGTTTTTT
>NA|NA|TRBV19|TRBJ1-6
CASRGEGTDNSPLHF
TGTGCCAGTAGGGGAGAGGGGACGGATAATTCACCCCTCCACTTT
>TRBD1|NA|TRBV6-5|TRBJ2-7
CASSLAGTGSDEQYF
TGTGCCAGCAGTCTAGCCGGGACAGGGAGTGACGAGCAGTACTTC
>NA|NA|TRBV6-2/TRBV6-3|TRBJ1-5
CASSDDRVGGTQHF
TGTGCCAGCAGCGACGACAGAGTGGGAGGGACCCAGCATTTT
>NA|NA|TRBV9|TRBJ1-2
CASSVGIGQGGYTF
TGTGCCAGCAGCGTAGGAATAGGGCAAGGAGGCTACACCTTC
>TRBD2|NA|TRBV25-1|TRBJ2-1
CASKAGAASYNEQFF
TGTGCCAGCAAAGCGGGGGCTGCTTCCTACAATGAGCAGTTCTTC